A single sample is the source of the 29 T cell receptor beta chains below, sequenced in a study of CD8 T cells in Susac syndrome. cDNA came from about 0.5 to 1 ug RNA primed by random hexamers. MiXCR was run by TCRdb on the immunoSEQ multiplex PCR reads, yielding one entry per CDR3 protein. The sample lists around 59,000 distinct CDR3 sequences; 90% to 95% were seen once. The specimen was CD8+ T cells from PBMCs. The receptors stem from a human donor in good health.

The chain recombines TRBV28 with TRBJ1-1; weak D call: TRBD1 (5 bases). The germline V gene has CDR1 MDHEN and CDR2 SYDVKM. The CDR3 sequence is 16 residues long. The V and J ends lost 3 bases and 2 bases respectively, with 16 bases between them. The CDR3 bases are TGTGCCAGCAGTTTGCGGCCGGGACCTGATAACACTGAAGCTTTCTTT. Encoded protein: CASSLRPGPDNTEAFF.

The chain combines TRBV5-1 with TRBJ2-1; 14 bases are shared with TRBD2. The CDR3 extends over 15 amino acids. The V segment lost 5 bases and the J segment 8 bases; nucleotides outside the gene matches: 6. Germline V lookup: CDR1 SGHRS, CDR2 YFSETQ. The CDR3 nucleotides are TGCGCCAGCAGAGAGGGGACTAGCGGGGGCTATGAGCAGTTCTTC. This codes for CASREGTSGGYEQFF.

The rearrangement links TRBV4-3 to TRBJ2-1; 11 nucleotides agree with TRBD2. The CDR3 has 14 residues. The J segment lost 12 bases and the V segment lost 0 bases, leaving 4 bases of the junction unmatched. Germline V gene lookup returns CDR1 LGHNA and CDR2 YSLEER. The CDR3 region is CASSQDSSGGPQFF. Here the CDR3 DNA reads TGCGCCAGCAGCCAAGATTCTAGCGGGGGGCCGCAGTTCTTC.

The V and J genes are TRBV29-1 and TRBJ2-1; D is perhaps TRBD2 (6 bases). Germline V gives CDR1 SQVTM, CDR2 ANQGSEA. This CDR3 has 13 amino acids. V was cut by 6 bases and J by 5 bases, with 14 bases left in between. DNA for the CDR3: TGCAGCGTCCGGGGCGGGGTCCACAATGAGCAGTTCTTC. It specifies CSVRGGVHNEQFF.

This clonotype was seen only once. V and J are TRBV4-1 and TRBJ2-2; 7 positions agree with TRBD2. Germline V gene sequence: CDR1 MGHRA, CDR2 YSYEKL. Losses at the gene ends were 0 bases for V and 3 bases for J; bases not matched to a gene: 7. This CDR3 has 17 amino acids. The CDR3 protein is CASSQDWGGEYTGELFF. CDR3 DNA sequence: TGCGCCAGCAGCCAAGATTGGGGAGGGGAGTACACCGGGGAGCTGTTTTTT.

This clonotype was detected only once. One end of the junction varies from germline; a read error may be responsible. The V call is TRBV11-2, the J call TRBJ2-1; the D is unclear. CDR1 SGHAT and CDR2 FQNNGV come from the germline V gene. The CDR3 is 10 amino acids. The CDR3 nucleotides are TGTGCCAGCAGCCTAGATGAGCAGTTCTTC. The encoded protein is CASSLDEQFF.

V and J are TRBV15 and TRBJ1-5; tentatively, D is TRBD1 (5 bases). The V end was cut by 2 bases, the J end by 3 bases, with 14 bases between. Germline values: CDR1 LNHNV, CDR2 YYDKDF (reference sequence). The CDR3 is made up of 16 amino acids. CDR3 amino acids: CATSRRSRANNQPQHF. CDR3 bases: TGTGCCACCAGCAGAAGATCCAGGGCTAACAATCAGCCCCAGCATTTT.

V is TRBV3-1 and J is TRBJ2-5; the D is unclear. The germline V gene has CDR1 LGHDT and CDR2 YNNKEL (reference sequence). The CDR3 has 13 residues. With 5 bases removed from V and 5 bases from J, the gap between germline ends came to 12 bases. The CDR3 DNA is TGTGCCAGCAGCAAATACCTTCTGGAGACCCAGTACTTC. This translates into CASSKYLLETQYF.

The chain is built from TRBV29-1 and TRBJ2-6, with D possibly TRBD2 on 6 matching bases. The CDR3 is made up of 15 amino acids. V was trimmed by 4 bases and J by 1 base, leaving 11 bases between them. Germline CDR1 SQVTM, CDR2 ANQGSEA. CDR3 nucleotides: TGCAGCGTTGGTTGGGGGGAGTCTGGGGCCAACGTCCTGACTTTC. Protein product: CSVGWGESGANVLTF.

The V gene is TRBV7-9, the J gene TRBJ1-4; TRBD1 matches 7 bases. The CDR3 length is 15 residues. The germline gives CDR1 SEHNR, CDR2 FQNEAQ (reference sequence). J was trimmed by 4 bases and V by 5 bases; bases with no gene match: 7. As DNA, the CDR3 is TGTGCCAGCAGCCGGGAGGGGGCGATTAATGAAAAACTGTTTTTT. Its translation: CASSREGAINEKLFF.

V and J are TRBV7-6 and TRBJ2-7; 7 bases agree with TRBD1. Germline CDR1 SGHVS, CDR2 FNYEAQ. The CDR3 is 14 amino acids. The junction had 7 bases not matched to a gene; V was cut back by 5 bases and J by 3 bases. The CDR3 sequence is CASSPTGVLYEQYF. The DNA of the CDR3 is TGTGCCAGCAGCCCTACAGGGGTACTCTACGAGCAGTACTTC.

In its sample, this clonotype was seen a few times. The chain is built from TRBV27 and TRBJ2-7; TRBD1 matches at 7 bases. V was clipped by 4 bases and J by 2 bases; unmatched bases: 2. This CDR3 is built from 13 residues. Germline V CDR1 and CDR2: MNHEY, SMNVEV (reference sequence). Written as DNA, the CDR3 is TGTGCCAGCAGTTACGGGACAGCCTACGAGCAGTACTTC. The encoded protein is CASSYGTAYEQYF.

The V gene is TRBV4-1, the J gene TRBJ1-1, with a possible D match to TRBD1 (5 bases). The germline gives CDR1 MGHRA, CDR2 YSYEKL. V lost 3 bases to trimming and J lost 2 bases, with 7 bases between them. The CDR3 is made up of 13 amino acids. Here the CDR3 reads CASSHRVNTEAFF. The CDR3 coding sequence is TGCGCCAGCAGCCACAGGGTTAACACTGAAGCTTTCTTT.

CDR3 residues: CASSSGFGETQYF. The DNA for the CDR3 is TGCGCCAGCAGCTCAGGGTTTGGAGAGACCCAGTACTTC. This rearrangement joins TRBV5-1 to TRBJ2-5, with D perhaps TRBD1 (5 bases). The CDR3 consists of 13 residues. The V and J ends lost 3 bases and 4 bases respectively, with 10 bases between them. From germline, CDR1 is SGHRS and CDR2 YFSETQ. The full variable domain, with the rest looked up from reference TRBV5-1 and TRBJ2-5, is KAGVTQTPRYLIKTRGQQVTLSCSPISGHRSVSWYQQTPGQGLQFLFEYFSETQRNKGNFPGRFSGRQFSNSRSEMNVSTLELGDSALYLCASSSGFGETQYFGPGTRLLVL.

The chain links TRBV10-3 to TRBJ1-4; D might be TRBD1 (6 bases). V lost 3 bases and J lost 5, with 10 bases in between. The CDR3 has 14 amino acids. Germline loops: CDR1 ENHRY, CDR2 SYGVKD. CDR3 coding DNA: TGTGCCATCAGTGAACCGGGGGCAAATGAAAAACTGTTTTTT. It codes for CAISEPGANEKLFF.

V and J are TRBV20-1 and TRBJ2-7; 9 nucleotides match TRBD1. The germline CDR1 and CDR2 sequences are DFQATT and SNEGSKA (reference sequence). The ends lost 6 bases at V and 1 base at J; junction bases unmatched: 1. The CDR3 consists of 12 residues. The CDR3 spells CSAGQGSYEQYF. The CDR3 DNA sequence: TGCAGTGCGGGACAGGGTTCCTACGAGCAGTACTTC.

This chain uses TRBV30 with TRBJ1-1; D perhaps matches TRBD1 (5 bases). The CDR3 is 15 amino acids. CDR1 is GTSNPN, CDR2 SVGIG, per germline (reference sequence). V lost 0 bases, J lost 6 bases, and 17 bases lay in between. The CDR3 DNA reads TGTGCCTGGAGTGTACCGGCCCCAGGGAAACCTGAAGCTTTCTTT. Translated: CAWSVPAPGKPEAFF.

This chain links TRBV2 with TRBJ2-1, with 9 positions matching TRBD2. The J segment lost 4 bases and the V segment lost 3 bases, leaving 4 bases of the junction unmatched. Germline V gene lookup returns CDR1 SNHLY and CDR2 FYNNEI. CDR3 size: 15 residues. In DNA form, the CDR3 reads TGTGCCAGCAGTGATGCGGGGGGGTATTACAATGAGCAGTTCTTC. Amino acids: CASSDAGGYYNEQFF.

The CDR3 spells CASSITPGRYNEQFF. As DNA, the CDR3 is TGTGCCAGTAGTATTACCCCCGGTCGTTACAATGAGCAGTTCTTC. The rearrangement uses TRBV19 and TRBJ2-1; D unresolved. In germline, CDR1 is LNHDA, CDR2 SQIVND (reference sequence). The germline V and J ends were trimmed by 3 bases and 4 bases, with 13 bases remaining between them. The CDR3 is 15 residues long.

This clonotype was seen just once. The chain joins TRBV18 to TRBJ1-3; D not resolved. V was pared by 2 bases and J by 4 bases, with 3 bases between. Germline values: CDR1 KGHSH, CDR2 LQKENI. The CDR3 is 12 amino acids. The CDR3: CASSPEGNTIYF. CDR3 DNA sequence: TGTGCCAGCTCACCAGAGGGAAACACCATATATTTT.

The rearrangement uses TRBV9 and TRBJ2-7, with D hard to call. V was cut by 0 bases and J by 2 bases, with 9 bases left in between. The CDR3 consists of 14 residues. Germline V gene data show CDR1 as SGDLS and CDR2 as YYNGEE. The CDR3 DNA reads TGTGCCAGCAGCGTAGGTGACGGGCCCTACGAGCAGTACTTC. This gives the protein CASSVGDGPYEQYF.

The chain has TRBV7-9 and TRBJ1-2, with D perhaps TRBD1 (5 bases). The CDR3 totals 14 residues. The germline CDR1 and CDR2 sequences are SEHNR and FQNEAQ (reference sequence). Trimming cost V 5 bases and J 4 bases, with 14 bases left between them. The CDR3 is CASSPLREGYGYTF. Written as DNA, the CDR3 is TGTGCCAGCAGCCCACTCAGGGAGGGCTATGGCTACACCTTC.

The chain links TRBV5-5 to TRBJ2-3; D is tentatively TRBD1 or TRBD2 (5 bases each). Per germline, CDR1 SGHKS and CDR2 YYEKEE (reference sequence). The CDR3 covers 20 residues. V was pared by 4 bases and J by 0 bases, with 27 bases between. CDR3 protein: CASSHPTDGTKFSSTDTQYF. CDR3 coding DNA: TGTGCCAGCAGCCACCCCACCGACGGGACCAAATTCTCTAGCACAGATACGCAGTATTTT.

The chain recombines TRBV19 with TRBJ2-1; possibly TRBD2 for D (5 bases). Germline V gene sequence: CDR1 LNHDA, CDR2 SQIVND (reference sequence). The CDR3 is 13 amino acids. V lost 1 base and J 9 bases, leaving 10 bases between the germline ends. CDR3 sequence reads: CASSIAPGIEQFF. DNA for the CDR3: TGTGCCAGTAGTATAGCCCCGGGGATTGAGCAGTTCTTC.

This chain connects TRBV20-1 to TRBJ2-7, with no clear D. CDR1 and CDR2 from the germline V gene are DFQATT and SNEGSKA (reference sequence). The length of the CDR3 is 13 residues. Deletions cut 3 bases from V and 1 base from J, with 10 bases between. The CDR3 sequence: CSASGTASYEQYF. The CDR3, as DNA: TGCAGTGCTAGCGGAACAGCTTCCTACGAGCAGTACTTC.

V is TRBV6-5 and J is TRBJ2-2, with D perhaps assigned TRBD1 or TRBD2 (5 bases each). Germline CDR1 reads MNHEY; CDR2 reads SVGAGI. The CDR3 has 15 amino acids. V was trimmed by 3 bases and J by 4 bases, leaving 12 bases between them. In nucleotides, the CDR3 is TGTGCCAGCAGTTATGAGGGGTCGAGCACCGGGGAGCTGTTTTTT. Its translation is CASSYEGSSTGELFF.

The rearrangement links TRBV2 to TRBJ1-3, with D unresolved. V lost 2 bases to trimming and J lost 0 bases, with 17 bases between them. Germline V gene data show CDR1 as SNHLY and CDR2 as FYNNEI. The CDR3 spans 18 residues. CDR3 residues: CASSETIKASYSGNTIYF. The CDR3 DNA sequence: TGTGCCAGCAGTGAAACCATCAAAGCGTCGTACTCTGGAAACACCATATATTTT.

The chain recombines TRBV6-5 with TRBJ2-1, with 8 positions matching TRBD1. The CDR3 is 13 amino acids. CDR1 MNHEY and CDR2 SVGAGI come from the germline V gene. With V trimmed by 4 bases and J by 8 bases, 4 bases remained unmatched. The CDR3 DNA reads TGTGCCAGCAGTTTCGGGACAGGAGATGAGCAGTTCTTC. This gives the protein CASSFGTGDEQFF.

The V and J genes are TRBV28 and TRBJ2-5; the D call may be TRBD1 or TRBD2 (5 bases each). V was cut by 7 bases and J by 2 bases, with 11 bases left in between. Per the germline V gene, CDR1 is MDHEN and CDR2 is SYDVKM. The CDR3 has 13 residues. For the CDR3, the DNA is TGTGCCAGCACCGCCGAGGGGCAAGAGACCCAGTACTTC. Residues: CASTAEGQETQYF.